This passage covers 3 T cell receptor beta chains from one sample sequenced in a study of shared clonotypes between healthy human individuals. The repertoire was sequenced with immunoSEQ multiplex PCR; TCRdb's copy has only in-frame clones and lacks some. Here the sample spans over 1.4 million clones, roughly 96% being singletons. The source material was naive CD4+ T cells sorted from blood. Regarding subset: CD45RA+ positively selected. Receptor source: a man aged 25-45 years in good health.

The chain combines TRBV9 with TRBJ2-7; 10 positions agree with TRBD2. There are 16 residues in the CDR3. Germline V gives CDR1 SGDLS, CDR2 YYNGEE. With 2 bases clipped from V and 6 bases from J, the junction kept 11 bases outside the gene matches. For the CDR3, the DNA is TGTGCCAGCAGCGTCCAACCTCTAGCGGGAGCTGGCGAGCAGTACTTC. It yields the protein CASSVQPLAGAGEQYF.

The gene calls are TRBV11-2 and TRBJ2-7; D remains ambiguous. This CDR3 is built from 13 residues. V dropped 1 base and J dropped 2 bases, with 6 bases sitting between them. Germline lookup yields CDR1 SGHAT and CDR2 FQNNGV. The CDR3 DNA sequence: TGTGCCAGCAGCTTAGTGCAGGCCTACGAGCAGTACTTC. Its protein is CASSLVQAYEQYF.

The rearrangement joins TRBV30 to TRBJ1-2, with a tentative D call TRBD1 (5 bases). Trimming took 0 bases from V and 4 from J, leaving 18 bases between them. Germline V CDR1 and CDR2: GTSNPN, SVGIG (reference sequence). The CDR3 is 16 amino acids. The CDR3 region has the DNA TGTGCCTGGAGTGTACTCCCCTGGGGCGGAAGCTATGGCTACACCTTC. As protein: CAWSVLPWGGSYGYTF.